Below, 13 T cell receptor beta chains from the same sample are listed, as sequenced in a study of OX40 agonist ivuxolimab in advanced cancers. Sequencing used immunoSEQ multiplex PCR; TCRdb keeps in-frame clones, though not all of them. Here the sample spans approximately 120,000 clones, 92% being singletons. Specimen: CD4+ or CD8+ T cells sorted from blood, collected in a trial of the OX40 agonist ivuxolimab. The receptors were sampled from an adult with an advanced solid tumor such as melanoma, head and neck, liver or kidney cancer.

The V and J genes are TRBV6-5 and TRBJ2-3, with D maybe TRBD1 (7 bases). This CDR3 region has 15 residues. V lost 0 bases, J lost 5 bases, and 12 bases lay in between. Germline V CDR1 and CDR2: MNHEY, SVGAGI. CDR3 nucleotide sequence: TGTGCCAGCAGTTACTCGGAGGGGGCTGAAGATACGCAGTATTTT. This gives the protein CASSYSEGAEDTQYF.

The V call is TRBV6-4, the J call TRBJ2-1; TRBD2 aligns across 14 bases. Germline lookup yields CDR1 MRHNA and CDR2 SNTAGT. V gave up 4 bases and J gave up 7 bases; unmatched junction bases: 3. There are 15 residues in the CDR3. CDR3 sequence: CASSAGLAGVNEQFF. DNA for the CDR3: TGTGCCAGCAGTGCGGGACTAGCGGGAGTGAATGAGCAGTTCTTC.

The rearrangement uses TRBV15 and TRBJ2-3; D possibly corresponds to TRBD2 (5 bases). V was shortened by 6 bases and J by 0 bases, with 13 bases between the two germline ends. The germline V gene has CDR1 LNHNV and CDR2 YYDKDF (reference sequence). This CDR3 has 15 amino acids. The CDR3 loop reads CATRLERESTDTQYF. In DNA, the CDR3 is TGTGCCACCAGACTGGAGAGGGAGAGCACAGATACGCAGTATTTT.

The chain joins TRBV28 to TRBJ1-2; D not resolved. The CDR3 has 11 amino acids. Germline CDR1 MDHEN, CDR2 SYDVKM. V was pared by 8 bases and J by 5 bases, with 9 bases between. CDR3 nucleotide sequence: TGTGCCAGCCGATCGGATTATGGCTACACCTTC. As protein: CASRSDYGYTF.

The chain employs TRBV18 and TRBJ1-1; D perhaps matches TRBD1 (6 bases). The germline CDR1 and CDR2 sequences are KGHSH and LQKENI. The ends were cut back, 3 bases at V and 5 bases at J, with 16 bases in the middle. The CDR3 consists of 15 residues. The CDR3 reads CASSPSTGGGTEAFF. CDR3 coding DNA: TGTGCCAGCTCACCCAGCACCGGGGGCGGGACTGAAGCTTTCTTT.

The chain combines TRBV9 with TRBJ2-1; no clear D. V was cut by 4 bases and J by 1 base, with 9 bases left in between. This CDR3 has 14 amino acids. Germline V gene lookup returns CDR1 SGDLS and CDR2 YYNGEE. The CDR3 DNA follows: TGTGCCAGCAGCTCCCATCGGTCCTACAATGAGCAGTTCTTC. Protein product: CASSSHRSYNEQFF.

The chain uses TRBV5-1 and TRBJ2-2; the D is unclear. CDR3 size: 12 residues. V gave up 4 bases and J gave up 2 bases, with 3 bases separating them. Germline CDR1 reads SGHRS; CDR2 reads YFSETQ. CDR3 amino acids: CASSQNTGELFF. In DNA, the CDR3 is TGCGCCAGCAGCCAAAACACCGGGGAGCTGTTTTTT.

The J gene is TRBJ2-7, the V gene TRBV19; D may be TRBD2 (6 bases). V was clipped by 4 bases and J by 5 bases, with 12 bases between them. The CDR3 consists of 13 residues. Germline values: CDR1 LNHDA, CDR2 SQIVND (reference sequence). The CDR3 nucleotides are TGTGCCAGTAGTAGGCAGGGAGGCCACGAGCAGTACTTC. Protein sequence: CASSRQGGHEQYF. The full variable domain, completed using reference TRBV19 and TRBJ2-7, is DGGITQSPKYLFRKEGQNVTLSCEQNLNHDAMYWYRQDPGQGLRLIYYSQIVNDFQKGDIAEGYSVSREKKESFPLTVTSAQKNPTAFYLCASSRQGGHEQYFGPGTRLTVT.

The chain recombines TRBV5-6 with TRBJ2-7, with TRBD1 matching over 11 bases. CDR1 SGHDT and CDR2 YYEEEE come from the germline V gene. Germline trimming cut 9 bases from V and 2 bases from J; bases unmatched to any gene: 4. CDR3 size: 13 residues. The chain's CDR3 is CATKGQGAYEQYF. CDR3 nucleotides: TGTGCCACCAAGGGACAGGGGGCCTACGAGCAGTACTTC.

CDR3 nucleotide sequence: TGCGCCAGCTCCCTGGAAGGGCACGAGGCTGGAAACACCATATATTTT. As protein: CASSLEGHEAGNTIYF. The rearrangement links TRBV5-1 to TRBJ1-3; D is unresolved. CDR3 length: 16 residues. Germline-derived CDR1 and CDR2 are SGHRS and YFSETQ. Trimming left V 7 bases short and J 2 bases short, with 19 bases between.

The CDR3 DNA reads TGTGCCAGCAGCCAAGATTATTCGTCCGGGACTAGCGTCACAGATACGCAGTATTTT. Its translation is CASSQDYSSGTSVTDTQYF. V is TRBV4-2 and J is TRBJ2-3; TRBD2 aligns across 10 bases. Per germline, CDR1 LGHNA and CDR2 YNFKEQ. Trimming at V came to 0 bases and at J to 2 bases, leaving 11 bases not matched to a gene. The CDR3 covers 19 residues.

The chain employs TRBV30 and TRBJ1-3; 7 nucleotides agree with TRBD1. Trimming at V came to 7 bases and at J to 5 bases, leaving 5 bases not matched to a gene. Germline V lookup: CDR1 GTSNPN, CDR2 SVGIG (reference sequence). The CDR3 totals 12 residues. CDR3 region: CASQTGRNTIYF. CDR3 nucleotides: TGTGCCTCCCAGACAGGGAGAAACACCATATATTTT. Filled out from reference TRBV30 and TRBJ1-3, the complete variable domain reads SQTIHQWPATLVQPVGSPLSLECTVEGTSNPNLYWYRQAAGRGLQLLFYSVGIGQISSEVPQNLSASRPQDRQFILSSKKLLLSDSGFYLCASQTGRNTIYFGEGSWLTVV.

The gene calls are TRBV9 and TRBJ1-1, with D unclear. V was clipped by 3 bases and J by 2 bases, with 2 bases between them. CDR1 and CDR2 (germline): SGDLS, YYNGEE. CDR3 length: 11 amino acids. DNA of the CDR3: TGTGCCAGCAGCGCTAACACTGAAGCTTTCTTT. Translated: CASSANTEAFF.